Below, 3 T cell receptor beta chains from the same sample are listed, as sequenced in a study of T cells in Graves' hyperthyroidism and ophthalmopathy. RNA transcripts provided the source from which TCR beta CDR3 regions were amplified. First-round RT-PCR with HTBI primers amplified the TCR CDR3 region. MiXCR, run by TCRdb on the multiplex PCR reads, gives a single entry per CDR3 protein. The sample contains about 400,000 distinct CDR3 sequences, 14% of which appear only once. The sequencing input was blood. The receptors come from a woman aged 30 to 39 with Graves' ophthalmopathy.

This clonotype has ten or more counts. This chain joins TRBV24-1 and TRBJ2-5, with TRBD1 matching over 7 bases. Germline CDR1 reads KGHDR; CDR2 reads SFDVKD. This CDR3 region has 16 residues. The J segment lost 2 bases and the V segment lost 4 bases, leaving 9 bases of the junction unmatched. CDR3 sequence reads: CATSEPPGTAQETQYF. CDR3 coding DNA: TGTGCCACCAGTGAGCCACCCGGGACAGCACAAGAGACCCAGTACTTC.

This clonotype was seen ten or more times. The genes are TRBV5-1 and TRBJ2-7, with D perhaps matching TRBD2 (5 bases). Germline CDR1 SGHRS, CDR2 YFSETQ. The CDR3 is 12 residues long. V was clipped by 7 bases and J by 2 bases, with 10 bases between them. The CDR3 nucleotides are TGCGCCAGCGGGCCCGGGACCTACGAGCAGTACTTC. Translating it yields CASGPGTYEQYF.

This clonotype appeared many times. The chain recombines TRBV2 with TRBJ2-1; no clear D gene. The ends were cut back, 8 bases at V and 6 bases at J, with 8 bases in the middle. The CDR3 length is 11 residues. The germline V gene encodes CDR1 SNHLY and CDR2 FYNNEI. The CDR3 here is CASRVRNEQFF. CDR3 nucleotide sequence: TGTGCCAGCCGCGTTCGCAATGAGCAGTTCTTC. Full variable domain (remainder filled in from reference TRBV2 and TRBJ2-1): EPEVTQTPSHQVTQMGQEVILRCVPISNHLYFYWYRQILGQKVEFLVSFYNNEISEKSEIFDDQFSVERPDGSNFTLKIRSTKLEDSAMYFCASRVRNEQFFGPGTRLTVL.